This T cell receptor beta chain was sequenced during a study of cytomegalovirus exposure and HLA in healthy donors. Background on the study: The early release's HLA-typed donors yielded roughly 85 million unique TCRs. Of several hundred genotyped donors, more than 75% clustered with self-reported Caucasian donors.

The PCR had 60 Vbeta and 13 Jbeta primers. The assay was immunoSEQ multiplex PCR, and TCRdb's table has in-frame clones only and misses some. This sample has about 150,000 clones, with 75% to 90% found just once. Donors showed nominal health when sampled, although they likely had unrecorded immune exposures. This clone was observed a handful of times. Germline CDR1 SGHTA, CDR2 FQGNSA. Trimming at V came to 2 bases and at J to 6 bases, leaving 5 bases not matched to a gene. The CDR3 runs to 15 residues. Sequencing was done on a sample of PBMCs. This receptor was obtained from a male donor in good health and CMV-seropositive. The chain employs TRBV7-2 and TRBJ1-5; 9 bases align to TRBD1. The CDR3 loop reads CASSLSRTGVQPQHF. CDR3 coding DNA: TGTGCCAGCAGCTTATCGAGGACAGGGGTTCAGCCCCAGCATTTT.